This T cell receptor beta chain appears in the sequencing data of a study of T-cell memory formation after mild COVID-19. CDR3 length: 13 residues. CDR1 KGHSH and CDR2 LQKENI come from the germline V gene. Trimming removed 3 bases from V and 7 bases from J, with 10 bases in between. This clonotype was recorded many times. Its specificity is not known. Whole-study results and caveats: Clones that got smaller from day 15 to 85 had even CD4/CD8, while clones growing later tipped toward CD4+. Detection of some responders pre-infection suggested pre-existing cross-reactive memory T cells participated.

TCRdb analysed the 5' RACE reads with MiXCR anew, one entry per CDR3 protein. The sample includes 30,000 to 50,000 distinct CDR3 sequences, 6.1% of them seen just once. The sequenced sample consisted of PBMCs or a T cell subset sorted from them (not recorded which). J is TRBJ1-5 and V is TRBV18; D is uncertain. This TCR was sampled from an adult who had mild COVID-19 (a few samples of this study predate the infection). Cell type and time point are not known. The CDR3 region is CASSPQAGQPQHF. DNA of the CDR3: TGTGCCAGCTCACCCCAGGCGGGACAGCCCCAGCATTTT.